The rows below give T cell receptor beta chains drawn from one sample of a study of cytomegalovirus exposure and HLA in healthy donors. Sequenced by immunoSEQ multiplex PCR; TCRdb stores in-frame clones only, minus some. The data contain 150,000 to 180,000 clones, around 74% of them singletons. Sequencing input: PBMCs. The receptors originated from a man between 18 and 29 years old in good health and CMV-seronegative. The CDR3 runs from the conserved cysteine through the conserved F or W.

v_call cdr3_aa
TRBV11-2 CASSTEGWRGGQNEQFF
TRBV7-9 CSSSFSGGAGGSPLHF
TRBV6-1 CASSWTGVNTEAFF
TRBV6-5 CASSYSQGLGYTF
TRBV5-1 CASSIGTGNDVTFF
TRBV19 CASSRGLRYF
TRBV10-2 CASSWSEKLFF
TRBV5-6 CASSSHSGVRLYSPLHF
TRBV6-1 CASSEALTPFSNQPQHF
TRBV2 CASSLDRAAENEKLFF
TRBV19 CASSMGRTSGNTIYF
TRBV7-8 CASSLGPAGNEKLFF
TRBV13 CASSPRAGGAVNQPQHF
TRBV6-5 CASSYNGHYNEQFF
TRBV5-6 CASSFGQLNTEAFF
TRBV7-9 CASSLRDRGSSYNEQFF
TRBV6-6 CASGDRQEAFF
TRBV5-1 CASRRQLAGGRGASTDTQYF
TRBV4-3 CASSRIGGGGNTGELFF
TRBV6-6 CASRAGQGNYGYTF
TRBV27 CASSSASSYNEQFF
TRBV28 CASSFILDTQYF
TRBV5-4 CASSLNTGAGNTIYF
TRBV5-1 CASSEGLDGNTIYF
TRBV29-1 CSVPEGTEAFF
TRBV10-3 CAISRDNLRLNYGYTF
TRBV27 CASSPLIGTSSYNEQFF
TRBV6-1 CASRLTGAYTF
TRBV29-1 CSVGGAQGAQFF
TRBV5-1 CASGGAGQETQYF
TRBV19 CASSTGNSQYF
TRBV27 CASSFLTGGWGTDTQYF